This T cell receptor (beta chain) was captured in a study of T cell responses to AZD1222 COVID-19 vaccine. The table lists this clone with a few counts. Data came from immunoSEQ multiplex PCR; TCRdb stores just in-frame clones and leaves some out. The sample gives about 99,000 clones, over 75% of which show up once; about 8.7% is in the top ten. The CDR3 sequence is 16 residues long. With V trimmed by 3 bases and J by 11 bases, 17 bases remained unmatched. CDR1 is KGHSH, CDR2 LQKENI, per germline. The receptor was isolated from an adult in good health. The sample here was peripheral blood, taken on day 0 of AZD1222 vaccination. J is TRBJ1-1 and V is TRBV18; 8 bases are shared with TRBD1. The CDR3 DNA follows: TGTGCCAGCTCACCCAGAGTTTCGACAGGGGATATTGTGGCTTTCTTT. It encodes CASSPRVSTGDIVAFF. Full variable domain (remainder filled in from reference TRBV18 and TRBJ1-1): NAGVMQNPRHLVRRRGQEARLRCSPMKGHSHVYWYRQLPEEGLKFMVYLQKENIIDESGMPKERFSAEFPKEGPSILRIQQVVRGDSAAYFCASSPRVSTGDIVAFFGQGTRLTVV.